This T cell receptor (beta chain) derives from a study of cytomegalovirus exposure and HLA in healthy donors. Broader study findings: The authors listed 180 or so TCR beta chains as cytomegalovirus-associated.

Primers included in the PCR were 60 Vbeta and 13 Jbeta primers. Sequencing was performed with immunoSEQ multiplex PCR; in TCRdb, only in-frame clones are kept and a portion is missing. The sample shows about 180,000 clones, 75% to 85% of them seen only once. The CDR3 is made up of 16 amino acids. Germline V gene sequence: CDR1 SNHLY, CDR2 FYNNEI. Trimming took 5 bases from V and 6 from J, leaving 17 bases between them. A word on this clone: Its target is unknown.

The receptor was derived from a woman aged 25 to 45 in good health and CMV-seronegative. The V call is TRBV2, the J call TRBJ1-6; maybe TRBD1 (6 bases). Sequenced: PBMCs. This CDR3 is CASSLGHPPVNSPLHF. In nucleotides, the CDR3 is TGTGCCAGCAGTTTGGGACACCCTCCCGTTAATTCACCCCTCCACTTT.